This T cell receptor (beta chain) originates from a study of blood T cell repertoires in COVID-19. For the study at large: The analysed material was cDNA or gDNA that came from T cells, B-cell-depleted T cells, or PBMCs.

V was cut by 3 bases and J by 5 bases, with 10 bases left in between. This CDR3 comprises 13 residues. The V gene's germline CDR1 is MNHNS and CDR2 SASEGT. In the authors' workflow: Reference gene primer amplification gave estimated nucleated cell counts. Profiling relied on immunoSEQ multiplex PCR, and the TCRdb table lists in-frame clones only, not all of them. V and J calls and clone size are those listed in that table; D and trimming were worked out from the DNA. Of about 3,300 clones listed, about 74% are singletons. The chain uses TRBV6-1 and TRBJ1-1; no clear D. The source material was peripheral blood. This TCR was sampled from a human donor in a cohort sampled during active COVID-19. The CDR3 DNA reads as TGTGCCAGCAGTGATTACGGGGAAACTGAAGCTTTCTTT. It is translated as CASSDYGETEAFF.